This T cell receptor beta chain was profiled in a study of OX40 agonist ivuxolimab in advanced cancers. For the study at large: The drug used for patients, ivuxolimab, was an agonistic anti-OX40 (CD134) antibody. Anti-PD-1, anti-PD-L1 or anti-CTLA-4 therapy given earlier was allowed, and 40% had some. Two patients with cutaneous melanoma and one with hepatocellular carcinoma, three in total, showed partial responses.

The CDR3 contains 13 residues. Per germline, CDR1 SNHLY and CDR2 FYNNEI. V dropped 6 bases and J dropped 3 bases, with 11 bases sitting between them. This table comes from immunoSEQ multiplex PCR, and its TCRdb copy is limited to in-frame clones, with some not included. The sample contains tens of thousands of clones, about 82% of which appear only once. This rearrangement joins TRBV2 to TRBJ2-5; perhaps TRBD2 as D (5 bases). The receptor was derived from an adult with an advanced solid tumor such as melanoma, head and neck, liver or kidney cancer. The source was CD4+ or CD8+ T cells sorted from blood, collected in a trial of the OX40 agonist ivuxolimab. The CDR3 region is CASSRTSEETQYF. The CDR3 DNA reads TGTGCCAGCAGCCGGACTTCTGAAGAGACCCAGTACTTC.